A selection of T cell receptor beta chains follows, all from one sample in a study of human T cells and chemical hapten exposure. One entry per CDR3 protein results from TCRdb running MiXCR on the RACE reads. The sample has approximately 260,000 distinct CDR3 sequences; approximately 7.5% are singletons. The source material was whole blood, sampled in connection with sensitization to the hapten diphenylcyclopropenone (DPC). The receptors stem from a man younger than 30 with alopecia areata. Some clones in this sample may be carry-over from other donors' samples. The CDR3 runs from the conserved cysteine through the conserved F or W. A D gene is named only where the DNA matches it firmly. The size field is filled for only some rows; it gives once, few, many or a size class.

TRBV28,TRBJ2-7,-,few,CASSLRYEQYF,TGTGCCAGCAGTTTGAGGTACGAGCAGTACTTC
TRBV5-1,TRBJ2-7,-,-,CASSLTGIEQYF,TGCGCCAGCAGCTTGACCGGGATCGAGCAGTACTTC
TRBV4-1,TRBJ1-5,-,few,CASSQAPGTLAGQPQHF,TGCGCCAGCAGCCAGGCCCCAGGGACATTGGCGGGACAGCCCCAGCATTTT
TRBV9,TRBJ2-6,-,many,CASSVSRGRAGANVLTF,TGTGCCAGCAGCGTGAGCAGGGGTAGAGCTGGGGCCAACGTCCTGACTTTC
TRBV14,TRBJ2-1,TRBD1,-,CASSQVWTGGTNEQFF,TGTGCCAGCAGCCAAGTATGGACAGGGGGCACGAATGAGCAGTTCTTC
TRBV5-1,TRBJ2-7,TRBD1,few,CASSNRQGAHEQYF,TGCGCCAGCAGCAACAGACAGGGGGCCCACGAGCAGTACTTC
TRBV28,TRBJ2-2,-,few,CATLWQGGTGELFF,TGTGCCACCCTATGGCAGGGGGGCACCGGGGAGCTGTTTTTT
TRBV5-1,TRBJ2-3,-,many,CASSLGLAGRTDTQYF,TGCGCCAGCAGCTTGGGTCTGGCAGGGCGCACAGATACGCAGTATTTT
TRBV28,TRBJ2-7,-,many,CASRGTGYYEQYF,TGTGCCAGCAGGGGCACGGGTTACTACGAGCAGTACTTC
TRBV6-2/TRBV6-3,TRBJ2-3,TRBD2,-,CASRLAGDDTDTQYF,TGTGCCAGCAGACTAGCGGGGGACGACACAGATACGCAGTATTTT
TRBV5-1,TRBJ1-2,-,few,CASSWEGLGYTF,TGCGCCAGCAGCTGGGAGGGGCTCGGCTACACCTTC
TRBV6-5,TRBJ2-5,TRBD1,few,CASSLGDRGQETQYF,TGTGCCAGCAGTTTGGGAGACAGGGGCCAAGAGACCCAGTACTTC
TRBV6-1,TRBJ2-1,-,-,CASSEFHRASYNEQFF,TGTGCCAGCAGTGAATTCCACAGGGCGTCCTACAATGAGCAGTTCTTC
TRBV4-3,TRBJ2-7,-,-,CASSPARGSYEQYF,TGCGCCAGCAGCCCGGCGCGGGGCTCCTACGAGCAGTACTTC
TRBV7-6,TRBJ1-5,-,-,CASSSYRDQPQHF,TGTGCCAGCAGCTCCTACAGAGATCAGCCCCAGCATTTT
TRBV5-1,TRBJ2-1,TRBD1,few,CASSLERAGGHNEQFF,TGCGCCAGCAGCTTGGAACGGGCAGGGGGTCACAATGAGCAGTTCTTC
TRBV28,TRBJ1-5,-,many,CASKKDRDQPQHF,TGTGCCAGCAAAAAGGATCGGGATCAGCCCCAGCATTTT
TRBV6-6,TRBJ1-1,-,few,CASSYGGAHTEAFF,TGTGCCAGCAGTTATGGCGGGGCGCACACTGAAGCTTTCTTT
TRBV10-3,TRBJ1-5,-,few,CAISEYRSDQPQHF,TGTGCCATCAGTGAGTACAGAAGCGATCAGCCCCAGCATTTT
TRBV4-1,TRBJ1-2,TRBD1,medium-sized,CASSQDLYRGNYGYTF,TGCGCCAGCAGCCAAGATCTCTACAGGGGAAACTATGGCTACACCTTC
TRBV29-1,TRBJ2-7,-,-,CSVERVGEQYF,TGCAGCGTTGAAAGGGTTGGCGAGCAGTACTTC
TRBV3-1,TRBJ2-5,-,few,CASSPYRAQETQYF,TGTGCCAGCAGCCCCTACAGGGCCCAAGAGACCCAGTACTTC
TRBV4-3,TRBJ2-3,TRBD1,few,CASSQELTGGNTQYF,TGCGCCAGCAGCCAGGAACTGACAGGGGGCAATACGCAGTATTTT
TRBV7-9,TRBJ1-3,-,-,CASSLVPGPSGNTIYF,TGTGCCAGCAGCTTAGTACCCGGGCCCTCTGGAAACACCATATATTTT
TRBV20-1,TRBJ2-1,-,-,CSARNELRYNEQFF,TGCAGTGCCAGAAACGAGCTCCGCTACAATGAGCAGTTCTTC
TRBV7-6,TRBJ2-3,TRBD2,-,CASSLEPSTSGTRTSTDTQYF,TGTGCCAGCAGCTTAGAACCCTCGACTAGCGGGACACGAACCAGCACAGATACGCAGTATTTT